The 26 T cell receptor beta chains in this list originate from one sample, sequenced in a study of shared clonotypes between healthy human individuals (dated by TCRdb to about 2020). The library was prepared using the immunoSEQ multiplex PCR assay. TCRdb retrieved this table from immuneACCESS and kept in-frame rearrangements only. Not all clones are present; in checked studies, unresolved V genes account for under half, and no reason is known for the remainder. Recorded for this sample are about 560,000 clones; around 81% of them occurred a single time. 12% of the sample is taken by the ten largest. The sequencing sample was made of PBMCs. The receptors come from a woman aged 35 to 49 in good health. Some clones in this sample may be carry-over from other donors' samples.

The chain employs TRBV10-3 and TRBJ2-7; D gene unclear. CDR1 ENHRY and CDR2 SYGVKD come from the germline V gene. The ends were cut back, 0 bases at V and 2 bases at J, with 11 bases in the middle. The CDR3 runs to 15 residues. In DNA form, the CDR3 reads TGTGCCATCAGTGAGTCGATGGCCAGCGCCTACGAGCAGTACTTC. It specifies CAISESMASAYEQYF.

Only a few counts were recorded for this clone. The genes are TRBV5-1 and TRBJ2-2, with 9 positions matching TRBD2. The CDR3 totals 15 residues. The V gene end was trimmed by 6 bases and the J gene end by 0 bases; junction bases not matched to a gene: 3. Germline CDR1 reads SGHRS; CDR2 reads YFSETQ. CDR3 loop: CASTAGGANTGELFF. In DNA, the CDR3 is TGCGCCAGCACTGCGGGAGGGGCGAACACCGGGGAGCTGTTTTTT.

On this clone itself: A much larger clone lies a single base off, so this may be a read error. This chain joins TRBV30 and TRBJ2-7, with no clear D. In germline, CDR1 is GTSNPN, CDR2 SVGIG (reference sequence). The length of the CDR3 is 14 residues. Trimming left V 2 bases short and J 5 bases short, with 16 bases between. CDR3 sequence: CAWSWERLANEQYF. The DNA of the CDR3 is TGTGCCTGGAGTTGGGAAAGGCTGGCCAACGAGCAGTACTTC.

V usage is TRBV28 and J usage is TRBJ2-7; the D is unclear. The V end lost 1 base, the J end lost 3 bases, and 7 bases lay between the germline ends. The germline V gene encodes CDR1 MDHEN and CDR2 SYDVKM. This CDR3 contains 13 residues. The CDR3 sequence: CASSLLGDYEQYF. Written as DNA, the CDR3 is TGTGCCAGCAGTTTATTGGGCGACTACGAGCAGTACTTC. Supplemented by reference TRBV28 and TRBJ2-7, the full variable domain reads DVKVTQSSRYLVKRTGEKVFLECVQDMDHENMFWYRQDPGLGLRLIYFSYDVKMKEKGDIPEGYSVSREKKERFSLILESASTNQTSMYLCASSLLGDYEQYFGPGTRLTVT.

The chain carries TRBV7-8 and TRBJ2-7; 9 bases map to TRBD1. Germline CDR1 reads SGHVS; CDR2 reads FQNEAQ. V was pared by 4 bases and J by 5 bases, with 18 bases of the junction left unmatched. This CDR3 is built from 18 residues. CDR3 in amino acids: CASSYPGQGTSLSDEQYF. The DNA for the CDR3 is TGTGCCAGCAGCTATCCGGGACAGGGAACTAGTCTCTCTGACGAGCAGTACTTC. Full variable domain (outside the CDR3, taken from reference TRBV7-8 and TRBJ2-7): GAGVSQSPRYKVAKRGQDVALRCDPISGHVSLFWYQQALGQGPEFLTYFQNEAQLDKSGLPSDRFFAERPEGSVSTLKIQRTQQEDSAVYLCASSYPGQGTSLSDEQYFGPGTRLTVT.

The chain joins TRBV7-3 to TRBJ2-1; no clear D. V was cut by 6 bases and J by 2 bases, with 17 bases left in between. Germline V gene lookup returns CDR1 SGHTA and CDR2 FQGTGA. The length of the CDR3 is 16 residues. The CDR3 DNA reads as TGTGCCAGCAGTCAGGACCCAAGGCCCCCCTACAATGAGCAGTTCTTC. It is translated as CASSQDPRPPYNEQFF.

This clone has more than one count but fewer than ten. V usage is TRBV7-2 and J usage is TRBJ2-1; D call uncertain. The CDR3 sequence is 15 residues long. V lost 4 bases, J lost 3 bases, and 13 bases lay in between. The germline gives CDR1 SGHTA, CDR2 FQGNSA. The CDR3 loop is CASSSDSRSYNEQFF. The DNA of the CDR3 is TGTGCCAGCAGCTCGGATAGCCGAAGCTACAATGAGCAGTTCTTC.

This clone was seen many times. Here the CDR3 reads CASSPTHLAGYTF. CDR3 coding DNA: TGTGCCAGCAGCCCGACCCACCTGGCTGGCTACACCTTC. The gene calls are TRBV5-8 and TRBJ1-2, with D hard to call. Trimming stripped 4 bases from V and 7 bases from J, with 14 bases between. Germline V CDR1 and CDR2: SGHTS, YDEGEE. The CDR3 has 13 amino acids.

In the case of this clone: As the CDR3 is not closed by the conserved phenylalanine or tryptophan, this likely results from a read error. The CDR3 nucleotides read TGTGCCAGCAGTGAAGCAGGGGCTAGTATAATCCGCGGATATAGCAATCAGCCCCAGCATCTT. This translates into CASSEAGASIIRGYSNQPQHL. The chain carries TRBV6-1 and TRBJ1-5; maybe TRBD1 (5 bases). The CDR3 spans 21 residues. Trimming cost V 0 bases and J 0 bases, with 24 bases left between them. Germline V gives CDR1 MNHNS, CDR2 SASEGT.

V gene TRBV5-1 combines with J gene TRBJ2-1; D may be TRBD2 (5 bases). The V gene lost 2 bases and the J gene lost 1 base, with 10 bases spanning the gap. The CDR3 is made up of 15 amino acids. Germline values: CDR1 SGHRS, CDR2 YFSETQ. CDR3 region: CASSFDSESYNEQFF. CDR3 nucleotide sequence: TGCGCCAGCAGCTTCGATAGCGAATCCTACAATGAGCAGTTCTTC.

The chain combines TRBV5-4 with TRBJ1-2; 8 nucleotides align to TRBD1. Germline CDR1 SGHNT, CDR2 YYREEE (reference sequence). The V gene end was trimmed by 1 base and the J gene end by 8 bases; junction bases not matched to a gene: 7. The CDR3 sequence is 14 residues long. CDR3 in amino acids: CASSLRQGPGGYTF. CDR3 nucleotides: TGTGCCAGCAGCTTGCGACAGGGGCCCGGGGGCTACACCTTC.

V gene TRBV27 combines with J gene TRBJ2-2, with a weak D call TRBD2 (6 bases). Between the trimmed V and J ends, which lost 2 bases and 4 bases, there was a span of 8 bases. The CDR3 has 14 residues. Per the germline V gene, CDR1 is MNHEY and CDR2 is SMNVEV (reference sequence). This chain's CDR3 is CASSLLASTGELFF. CDR3 coding DNA: TGTGCCAGCAGTTTACTAGCGAGCACCGGGGAGCTGTTTTTT.

The V call is TRBV5-1, the J call TRBJ2-1; D call uncertain. Trimming left V 6 bases short and J 4 bases short, with 14 bases between. Per germline, CDR1 SGHRS and CDR2 YFSETQ. The CDR3 has 14 amino acids. CDR3 loop: CASTPSPDYNEQFF. For the CDR3, the DNA is TGCGCCAGCACCCCAAGCCCTGATTACAATGAGCAGTTCTTC.

The chain is built from TRBV6-1 and TRBJ2-2; the D is unclear. Germline values: CDR1 MNHNS, CDR2 SASEGT. CDR3 length: 15 amino acids. V shed 6 bases and J shed 0 bases, with 11 bases lying between them. Written as DNA, the CDR3 is TGTGCCAGCAGGTCGCCAGAAACGAACACCGGGGAGCTGTTTTTT. The encoded protein is CASRSPETNTGELFF.

The gene calls are TRBV18 and TRBJ2-3, with TRBD2 identical over 9 bases. The germline gives CDR1 KGHSH, CDR2 LQKENI. J lost 2 bases, V lost 2 bases, and 5 bases had no gene match. The CDR3 runs 16 residues. CDR3 in amino acids: CASSPMTSGFTDTQYF. Written as DNA, the CDR3 is TGTGCCAGCTCACCAATGACTAGCGGATTCACAGATACGCAGTATTTT.

The rearrangement joins TRBV5-1 to TRBJ2-1; TRBD2 matches at 9 bases. The V gene end was trimmed by 2 bases and the J gene end by 11 bases; junction bases not matched to a gene: 14. Per germline, CDR1 SGHRS and CDR2 YFSETQ. The CDR3 is 16 amino acids. The CDR3 nucleotides are TGCGCCAGCAGCTTTGGGAGGGGCGGGAGGGCCTGGCAGCAGTTCTTC. It yields the protein CASSFGRGGRAWQQFF.

The genes are TRBV9 and TRBJ2-3, with D tentatively TRBD1 (6 bases). Germline V gene data show CDR1 as SGDLS and CDR2 as YYNGEE. This CDR3 contains 14 residues. With 4 bases removed from V and 3 bases from J, the gap between germline ends came to 12 bases. The CDR3: CASSLGGITDTQYF. For the CDR3, the DNA is TGTGCCAGCAGCTTAGGGGGAATTACAGATACGCAGTATTTT.

J is TRBJ2-1 and V is TRBV20-1; no clear D gene. CDR3 length: 11 residues. V was trimmed by 5 bases and J by 6 bases, leaving 8 bases between them. Germline CDR1 is DFQATT and CDR2 is SNEGSKA (reference sequence). The chain's CDR3 is CSAAQPNEQFF. In DNA, the CDR3 is TGCAGTGCTGCACAGCCCAATGAGCAGTTCTTC.

This clone was detected a few times. The CDR3 DNA is TGTGCCAGCAGCTTGGTTTCAGACACTGAAGCTTTCTTT. This gives the protein CASSLVSDTEAFF. V usage is TRBV5-5 and J usage is TRBJ1-1; no clear D. V gave up 0 bases and J gave up 3 bases, with 6 bases separating them. This CDR3 has 13 residues. Germline CDR1 is SGHKS and CDR2 is YYEKEE (reference sequence).

This chain connects TRBV7-3 to TRBJ1-1; tentatively, D is TRBD1 (6 bases). The CDR3 loop spans 15 amino acids. Germline loops: CDR1 SGHTA, CDR2 FQGTGA. Trimming left V 2 bases short and J 1 base short, with 11 bases between. As DNA, the CDR3 is TGTGCCAGCAGCTTATCCCCGGGACAGAACACTGAAGCTTTCTTT. Translating gives CASSLSPGQNTEAFF.

V usage is TRBV10-3 and J usage is TRBJ2-6; 7 bases match TRBD1. The CDR3 consists of 19 residues. The J segment lost 4 bases and the V segment lost 0 bases, leaving 12 bases of the junction unmatched. In germline, CDR1 is ENHRY, CDR2 SYGVKD. The CDR3 reads CAISESPPHDRAGANVLTF. In nucleotides, the CDR3 is TGTGCCATCAGTGAGTCCCCTCCCCATGACAGGGCAGGGGCCAACGTCCTGACTTTC.

The J gene is TRBJ2-7, the V gene TRBV28; 11 bases are shared with TRBD2. V lost 5 bases and J lost 3; bases outside the gene matches: 9. The CDR3 is 16 residues long. Germline V gene data show CDR1 as MDHEN and CDR2 as SYDVKM. CDR3 sequence reads: CASSPNDGTSGYEQYF. The CDR3 nucleotides read TGTGCCAGCAGTCCAAACGACGGGACTAGCGGCTACGAGCAGTACTTC.

The rearrangement joins TRBV11-3 to TRBJ2-3, with D possibly being TRBD2 (6 bases). V was pared by 5 bases and J by 1 base, with 10 bases between. The CDR3 has 14 amino acids. Germline CDR1 is SGHNT and CDR2 is YENEEA. CDR3 in amino acids: CASSPGLGTDTQYF. The CDR3 DNA reads TGTGCCAGCAGCCCGGGACTCGGCACAGATACGCAGTATTTT.

V is TRBV10-3 and J is TRBJ2-1; D might be TRBD2 (7 bases). The V end lost 2 bases, the J end lost 2 bases, and 13 bases lay between the germline ends. This CDR3 contains 16 residues. From germline, CDR1 is ENHRY and CDR2 SYGVKD. This CDR3 reads CAISEGRGSPYNEQFF. The CDR3 nucleotides read TGTGCCATCAGTGAGGGGAGGGGGAGTCCCTACAATGAGCAGTTCTTC.

This chain connects TRBV9 to TRBJ2-7; D ambiguous. Germline CDR1 reads SGDLS; CDR2 reads YYNGEE. This CDR3 is 15 amino acids long. V was cut by 0 bases and J by 6 bases, with 16 bases left in between. The CDR3 DNA is TGTGCCAGCAGCGTAGCAGGCAGTACGGGCTCCGAGCAGTACTTC. Its protein product is CASSVAGSTGSEQYF.

This clone was found a few times. CDR3 sequence: CASTPSSGQTTDTQYF. In nucleotides, the CDR3 is TGTGCCAGCACCCCGAGCTCTGGCCAGACTACAGATACGCAGTATTTT. The chain carries TRBV28 and TRBJ2-3; D uncertain. The CDR3 has 16 amino acids. Germline CDR1 reads MDHEN; CDR2 reads SYDVKM. Trimming took 7 bases from V and 3 from J, leaving 20 bases between them.